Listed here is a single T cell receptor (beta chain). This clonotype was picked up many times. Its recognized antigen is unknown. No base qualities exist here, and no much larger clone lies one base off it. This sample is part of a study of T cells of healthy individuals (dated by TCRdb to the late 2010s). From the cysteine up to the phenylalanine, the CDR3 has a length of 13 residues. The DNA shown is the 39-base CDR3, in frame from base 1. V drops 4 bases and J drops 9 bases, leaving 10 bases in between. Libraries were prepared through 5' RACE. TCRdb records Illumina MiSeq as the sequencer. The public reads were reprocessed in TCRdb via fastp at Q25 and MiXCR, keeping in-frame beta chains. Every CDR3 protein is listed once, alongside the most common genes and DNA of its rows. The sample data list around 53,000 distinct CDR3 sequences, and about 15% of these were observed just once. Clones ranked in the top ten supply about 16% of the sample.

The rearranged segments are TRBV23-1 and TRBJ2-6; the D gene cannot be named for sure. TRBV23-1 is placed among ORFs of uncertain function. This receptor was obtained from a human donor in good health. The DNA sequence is TGCGCCAGCAGTCCGGCCCGAGACAACGTCCTGACTTTC. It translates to CASSPARDNVLTF.